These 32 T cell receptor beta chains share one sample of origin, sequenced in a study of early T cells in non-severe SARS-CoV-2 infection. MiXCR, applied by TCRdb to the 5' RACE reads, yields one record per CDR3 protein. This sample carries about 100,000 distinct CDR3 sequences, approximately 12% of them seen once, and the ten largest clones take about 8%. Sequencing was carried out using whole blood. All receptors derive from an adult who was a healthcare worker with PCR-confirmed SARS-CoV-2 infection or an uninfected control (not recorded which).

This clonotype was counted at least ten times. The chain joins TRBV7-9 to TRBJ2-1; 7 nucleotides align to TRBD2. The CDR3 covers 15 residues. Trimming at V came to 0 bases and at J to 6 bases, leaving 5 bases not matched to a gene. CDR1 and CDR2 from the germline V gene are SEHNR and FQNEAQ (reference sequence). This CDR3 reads CASSLAETSRNEQFF. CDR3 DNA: TGTGCCAGCAGCTTAGCGGAGACTAGCCGCAATGAGCAGTTCTTC.

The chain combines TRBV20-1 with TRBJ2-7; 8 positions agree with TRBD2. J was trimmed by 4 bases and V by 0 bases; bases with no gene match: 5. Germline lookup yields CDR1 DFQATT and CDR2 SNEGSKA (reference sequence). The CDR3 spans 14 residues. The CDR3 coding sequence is TGCAGTGCTAGAGATGGGCTAGCGGGTTACGAGCAGTACTTC. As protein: CSARDGLAGYEQYF.

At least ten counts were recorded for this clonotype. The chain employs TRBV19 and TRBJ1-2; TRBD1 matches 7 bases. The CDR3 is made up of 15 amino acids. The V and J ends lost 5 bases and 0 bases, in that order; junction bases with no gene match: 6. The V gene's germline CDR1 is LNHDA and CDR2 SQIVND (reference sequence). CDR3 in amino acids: CASSPGTATNYGYTF. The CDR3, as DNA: TGTGCCAGTAGTCCGGGGACAGCAACTAACTATGGCTACACCTTC.

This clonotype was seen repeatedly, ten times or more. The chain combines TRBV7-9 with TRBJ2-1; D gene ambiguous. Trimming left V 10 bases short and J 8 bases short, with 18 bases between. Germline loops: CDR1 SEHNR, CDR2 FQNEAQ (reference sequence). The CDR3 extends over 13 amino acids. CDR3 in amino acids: CAIPPTTKDEQFF. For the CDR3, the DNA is TGTGCCATCCCGCCCACGACGAAGGATGAGCAGTTCTTC.

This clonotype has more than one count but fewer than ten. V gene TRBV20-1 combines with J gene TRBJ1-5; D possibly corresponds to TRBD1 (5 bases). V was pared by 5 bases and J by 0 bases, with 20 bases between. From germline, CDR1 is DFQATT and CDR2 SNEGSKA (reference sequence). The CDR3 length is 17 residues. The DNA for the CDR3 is TGCAGTGCTGCCACAGGCGCGGCAGGGAATAGCAATCAGCCCCAGCATTTT. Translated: CSAATGAAGNSNQPQHF.

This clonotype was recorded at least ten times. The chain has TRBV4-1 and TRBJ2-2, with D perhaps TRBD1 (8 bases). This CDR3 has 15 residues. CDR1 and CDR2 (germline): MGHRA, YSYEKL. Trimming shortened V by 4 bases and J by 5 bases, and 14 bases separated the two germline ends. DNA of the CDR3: TGCGCCAGCAGCCGTACAGGGGGGGTAACCGGGGAGCTGTTTTTT. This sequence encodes CASSRTGGVTGELFF.

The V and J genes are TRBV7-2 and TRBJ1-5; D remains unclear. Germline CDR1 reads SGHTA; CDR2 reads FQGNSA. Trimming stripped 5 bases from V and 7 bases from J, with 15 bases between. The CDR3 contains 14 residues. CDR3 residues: CASSGIGPGQPQHF. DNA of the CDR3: TGTGCCAGCAGCGGTATTGGGCCCGGGCAGCCCCAGCATTTT.

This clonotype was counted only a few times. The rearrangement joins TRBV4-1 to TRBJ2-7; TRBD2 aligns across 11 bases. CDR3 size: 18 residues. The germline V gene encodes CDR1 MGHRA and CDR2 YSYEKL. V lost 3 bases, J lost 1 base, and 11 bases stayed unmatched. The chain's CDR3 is CASSHRGLAGKESYEQYF. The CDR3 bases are TGCGCCAGCAGCCACAGAGGACTAGCGGGTAAAGAATCCTACGAGCAGTACTTC.

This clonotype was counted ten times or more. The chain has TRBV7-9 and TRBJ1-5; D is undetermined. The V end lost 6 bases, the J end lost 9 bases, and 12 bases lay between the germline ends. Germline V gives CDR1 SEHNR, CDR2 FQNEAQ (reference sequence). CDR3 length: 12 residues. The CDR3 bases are TGTGCCAGCAGTCAGAACGTCTCGCCCCAGCATTTT. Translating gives CASSQNVSPQHF.

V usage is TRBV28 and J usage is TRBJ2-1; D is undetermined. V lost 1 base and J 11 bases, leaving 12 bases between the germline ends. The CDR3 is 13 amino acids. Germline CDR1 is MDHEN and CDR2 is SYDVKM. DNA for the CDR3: TGTGCCAGCAGTTTATCCGCCCGGGTAAAGCAGTTCTTC. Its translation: CASSLSARVKQFF.

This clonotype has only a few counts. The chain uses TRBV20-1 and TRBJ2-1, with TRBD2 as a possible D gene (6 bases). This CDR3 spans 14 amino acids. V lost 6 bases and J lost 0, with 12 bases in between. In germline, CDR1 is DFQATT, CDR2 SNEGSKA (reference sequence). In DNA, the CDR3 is TGCAGTGCCGTAGCGGTGAGCTCCTACAATGAGCAGTTCTTC. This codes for CSAVAVSSYNEQFF.

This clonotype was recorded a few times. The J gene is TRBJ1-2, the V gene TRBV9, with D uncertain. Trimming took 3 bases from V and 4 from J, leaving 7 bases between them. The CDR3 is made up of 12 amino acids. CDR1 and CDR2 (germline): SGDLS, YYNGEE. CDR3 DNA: TGTGCCAGCAGCGAGGACCGCTATGGCTACACCTTC. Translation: CASSEDRYGYTF.

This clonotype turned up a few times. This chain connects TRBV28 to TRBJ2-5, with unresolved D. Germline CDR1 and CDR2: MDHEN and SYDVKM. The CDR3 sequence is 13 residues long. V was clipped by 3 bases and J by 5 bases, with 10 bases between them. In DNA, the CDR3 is TGTGCCAGCAGTTTGCCCCTCGGGGAGACCCAGTACTTC. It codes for CASSLPLGETQYF.

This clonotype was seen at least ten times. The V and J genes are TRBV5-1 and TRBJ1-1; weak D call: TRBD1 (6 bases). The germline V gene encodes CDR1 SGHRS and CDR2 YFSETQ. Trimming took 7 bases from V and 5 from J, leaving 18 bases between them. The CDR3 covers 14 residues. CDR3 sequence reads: CASREDWGATEAFF. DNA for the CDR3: TGCGCCAGCCGGGAAGATTGGGGGGCGACTGAAGCTTTCTTT.

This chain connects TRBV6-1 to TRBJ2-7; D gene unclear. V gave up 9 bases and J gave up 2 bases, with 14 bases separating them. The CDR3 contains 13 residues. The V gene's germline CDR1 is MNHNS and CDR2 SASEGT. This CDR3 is CASLVESPYEQYF. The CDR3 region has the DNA TGTGCCAGTTTGGTTGAATCCCCCTACGAGCAGTACTTC.

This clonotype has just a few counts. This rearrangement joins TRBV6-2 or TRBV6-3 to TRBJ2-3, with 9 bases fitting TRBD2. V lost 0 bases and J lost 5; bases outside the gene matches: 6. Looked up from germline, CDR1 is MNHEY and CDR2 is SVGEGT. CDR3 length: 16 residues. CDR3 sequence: CASSYSVAGEGDTQYF. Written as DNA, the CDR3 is TGTGCCAGCAGTTACTCAGTAGCGGGAGAAGGAGATACGCAGTATTTT.

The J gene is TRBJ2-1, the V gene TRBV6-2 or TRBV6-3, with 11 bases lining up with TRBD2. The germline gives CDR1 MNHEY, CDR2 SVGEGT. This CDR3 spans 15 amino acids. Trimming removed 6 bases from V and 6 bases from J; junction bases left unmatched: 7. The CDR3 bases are TGTGCCAGCAGCGGTCCGGGACTAGCGGTCAATGAGCAGTTCTTC. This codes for CASSGPGLAVNEQFF.

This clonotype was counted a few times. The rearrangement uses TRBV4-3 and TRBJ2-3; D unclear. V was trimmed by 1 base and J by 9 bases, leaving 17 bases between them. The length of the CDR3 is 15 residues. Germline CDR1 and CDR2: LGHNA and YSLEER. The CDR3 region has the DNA TGCGCCAGCAGCCAAGTCTCCCGCCAGACAAAGACGCAGTATTTT. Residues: CASSQVSRQTKTQYF.

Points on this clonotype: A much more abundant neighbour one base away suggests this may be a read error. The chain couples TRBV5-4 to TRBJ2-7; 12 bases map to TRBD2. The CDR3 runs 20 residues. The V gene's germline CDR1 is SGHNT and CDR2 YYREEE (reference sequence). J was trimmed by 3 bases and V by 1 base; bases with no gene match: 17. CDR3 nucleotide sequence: TGTGCCAGCAGCTTGTTTTCCGTGGGTACTAGCGGGAGGTTAAGCTACGAGCAGTACTTC. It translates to CASSLFSVGTSGRLSYEQYF.

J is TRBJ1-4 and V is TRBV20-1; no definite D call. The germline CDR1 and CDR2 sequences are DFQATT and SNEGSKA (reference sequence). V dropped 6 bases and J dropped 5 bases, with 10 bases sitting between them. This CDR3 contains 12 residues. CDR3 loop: CSAARGNEKLFF. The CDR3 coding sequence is TGCAGTGCCGCCCGGGGAAATGAAAAACTGTTTTTT.

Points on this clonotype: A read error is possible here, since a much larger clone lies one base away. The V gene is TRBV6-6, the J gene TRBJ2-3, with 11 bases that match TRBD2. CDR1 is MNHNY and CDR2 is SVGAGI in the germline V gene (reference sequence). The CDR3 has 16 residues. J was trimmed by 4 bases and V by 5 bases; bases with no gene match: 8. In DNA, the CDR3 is TGTGCCAGCAGTATCCGACTAGCGGGATGGGCAGATACGCAGTATTTT. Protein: CASSIRLAGWADTQYF.

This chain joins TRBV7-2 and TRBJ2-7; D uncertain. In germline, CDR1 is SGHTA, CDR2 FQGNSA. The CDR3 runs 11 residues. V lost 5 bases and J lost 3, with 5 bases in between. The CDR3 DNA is TGTGCCAGCAGCCCTCACTACGAGCAGTACTTC. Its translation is CASSPHYEQYF.

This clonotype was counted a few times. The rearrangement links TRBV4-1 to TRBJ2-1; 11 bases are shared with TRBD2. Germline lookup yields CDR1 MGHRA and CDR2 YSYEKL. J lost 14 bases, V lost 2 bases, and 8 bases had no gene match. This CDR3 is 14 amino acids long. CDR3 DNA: TGCGCCAGCAGCCAACCCGGGACTAGCGGCTCAAAGTTCTTC. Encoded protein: CASSQPGTSGSKFF.

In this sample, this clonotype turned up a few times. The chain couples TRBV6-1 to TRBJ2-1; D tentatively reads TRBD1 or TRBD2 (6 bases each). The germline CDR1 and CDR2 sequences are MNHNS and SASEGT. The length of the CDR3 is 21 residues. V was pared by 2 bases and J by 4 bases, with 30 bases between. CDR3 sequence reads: CASSETATSRGYRGLYNEQFF. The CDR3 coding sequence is TGTGCCAGCAGTGAAACGGCGACTAGTCGGGGCTACCGGGGGCTTTACAATGAGCAGTTCTTC.

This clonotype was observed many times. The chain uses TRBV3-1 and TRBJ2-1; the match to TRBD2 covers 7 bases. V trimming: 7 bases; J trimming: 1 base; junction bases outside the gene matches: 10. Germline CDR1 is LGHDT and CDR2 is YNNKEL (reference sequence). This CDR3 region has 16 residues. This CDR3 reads CASNRGGRPSYNEQFF. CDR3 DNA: TGTGCCAGCAATCGGGGAGGGAGGCCTTCCTACAATGAGCAGTTCTTC.

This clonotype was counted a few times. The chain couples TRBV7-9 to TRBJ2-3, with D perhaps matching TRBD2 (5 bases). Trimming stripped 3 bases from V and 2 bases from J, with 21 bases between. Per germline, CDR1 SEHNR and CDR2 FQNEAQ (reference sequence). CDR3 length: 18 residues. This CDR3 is CASSFSYGGRRDTDTQYF. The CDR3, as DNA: TGTGCCAGCAGCTTTAGCTACGGAGGTCGCCGGGACACAGATACGCAGTATTTT.

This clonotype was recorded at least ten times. The CDR3 is CASSDWTGTNTEAFF. CDR3 DNA sequence: TGTGCCAGCAGTGATTGGACAGGGACGAACACTGAAGCTTTCTTT. The V and J genes are TRBV2 and TRBJ1-1, with 8 bases identical to TRBD1. Germline V gene lookup returns CDR1 SNHLY and CDR2 FYNNEI. V dropped 3 bases and J dropped 1; count of bases not matched to a gene: 4. This CDR3 contains 15 residues.

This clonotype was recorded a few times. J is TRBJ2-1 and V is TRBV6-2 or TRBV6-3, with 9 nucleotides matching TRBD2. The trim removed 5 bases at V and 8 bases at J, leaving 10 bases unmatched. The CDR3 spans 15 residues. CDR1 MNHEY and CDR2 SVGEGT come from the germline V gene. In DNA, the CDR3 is TGTGCCAGCAGTGAATTTAGCGGGAGCAGCTATGAGCAGTTCTTC. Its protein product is CASSEFSGSSYEQFF.

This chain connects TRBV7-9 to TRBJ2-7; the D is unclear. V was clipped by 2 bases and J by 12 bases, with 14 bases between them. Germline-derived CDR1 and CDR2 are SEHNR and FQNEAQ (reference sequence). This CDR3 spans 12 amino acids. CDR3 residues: CASSLLGLALYF. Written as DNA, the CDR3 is TGTGCCAGCAGCTTATTAGGGCTGGCGCTGTACTTC.

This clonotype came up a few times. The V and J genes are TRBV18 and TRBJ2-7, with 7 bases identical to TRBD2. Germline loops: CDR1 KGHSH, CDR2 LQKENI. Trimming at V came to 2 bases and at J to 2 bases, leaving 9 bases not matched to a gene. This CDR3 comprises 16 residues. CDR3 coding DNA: TGTGCCAGCTCACCAAACGGGGACGGGAGGCCCTACGAGCAGTACTTC. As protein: CASSPNGDGRPYEQYF.

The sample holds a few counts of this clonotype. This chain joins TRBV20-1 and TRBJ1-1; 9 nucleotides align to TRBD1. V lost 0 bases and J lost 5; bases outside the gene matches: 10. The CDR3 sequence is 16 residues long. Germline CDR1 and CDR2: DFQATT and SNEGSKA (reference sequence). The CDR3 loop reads CSARDRRTGVGTEAFF. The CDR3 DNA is TGCAGTGCTAGAGATCGAAGGACAGGGGTGGGGACTGAAGCTTTCTTT.

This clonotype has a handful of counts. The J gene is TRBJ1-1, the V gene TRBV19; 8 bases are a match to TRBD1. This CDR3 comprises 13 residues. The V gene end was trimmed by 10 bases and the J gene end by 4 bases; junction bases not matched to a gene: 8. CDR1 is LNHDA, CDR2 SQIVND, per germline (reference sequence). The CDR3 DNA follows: TGTGCCACCGGGACAGGCTCGAGCACTGAAGCTTTCTTT. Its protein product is CATGTGSSTEAFF. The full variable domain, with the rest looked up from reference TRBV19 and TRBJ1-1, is DGGITQSPKYLFRKEGQNVTLSCEQNLNHDAMYWYRQDPGQGLRLIYYSQIVNDFQKGDIAEGYSVSREKKESFPLTVTSAQKNPTAFYLCATGTGSSTEAFFGQGTRLTVV.